The 18 T cell receptor beta chains below all came from one sample that was sequenced in a study of T-cell memory formation after mild COVID-19. One entry per CDR3 protein results from TCRdb running MiXCR on the 5' RACE reads. The repertoire holds 400,000 to 450,000 distinct CDR3 sequences, with 15% to 20% as singletons. Source material: PBMCs or a T cell subset sorted from them (not recorded which). Source of these receptors: a man aged 18 to 35 who had mild COVID-19 (a few samples of this study predate the infection). Cell type and time point are not known.

This clonotype was found many times. CDR3 residues: CASRTTGRVWEKLFF. The CDR3 coding sequence is TGTGCCAGCAGGACGACAGGGAGGGTTTGGGAAAAACTGTTTTTT. This sequence joins TRBV12-3 or TRBV12-4 and TRBJ1-4, with TRBD1 matching 7 bases. The CDR3 is 15 amino acids. Trimming removed 6 bases from V and 8 bases from J; junction bases left unmatched: 12.

On this clonotype: At one end the junction does not follow the germline gene, possibly because of a read error. The chain links TRBV28 to TRBJ2-7, with 8 bases identical to TRBD1. Germline CDR1 is MDHEN and CDR2 is SYDVKM. The CDR3 is made up of 15 amino acids. The CDR3 loop reads CASISPAGGSNEQYF. The CDR3 DNA sequence: TGTGCCAGCATCAGCCCCGCAGGGGGCTCCAACGAGCAGTACTTC. The whole variable domain, remainder taken from reference TRBV28 and TRBJ2-7, is DVKVTQSSRYLVKRTGEKVFLECVQDMDHENMFWYRQDPGLGLRLIYFSYDVKMKEKGDIPEGYSVSREKKERFSLILESASTNQTSMYLCASISPAGGSNEQYFGPGTRLTVT.

A few counts support this clonotype. The chain carries TRBV7-2 and TRBJ1-1; D may be TRBD1 (5 bases). V was trimmed by 1 base and J by 6 bases, leaving 9 bases between them. The CDR3 is made up of 13 amino acids. Germline CDR1 SGHTA, CDR2 FQGNSA. CDR3 bases: TGTGCCAGCAGCTTAGTCGACAGCGCTGAAGCTTTCTTT. It is translated as CASSLVDSAEAFF.

The sample holds a few counts of this clonotype. V gene TRBV15 combines with J gene TRBJ1-2; D perhaps matches TRBD1 (6 bases). The CDR3 spans 15 residues. CDR1 and CDR2 (germline): LNHNV, YYDKDF (reference sequence). V was shortened by 3 bases and J by 2 bases, with 13 bases between the two germline ends. CDR3 in amino acids: CATSRLEQGNYGYTF. The DNA for the CDR3 is TGTGCCACCAGCAGGTTGGAACAGGGCAACTATGGCTACACCTTC.

The chain joins TRBV10-3 to TRBJ2-2, with 7 bases fitting TRBD1. The germline V gene encodes CDR1 ENHRY and CDR2 SYGVKD. The V segment lost 6 bases and the J segment 2 bases; nucleotides outside the gene matches: 3. The CDR3 has 14 residues. CDR3 amino acids: CAIRAGGNTGELFF. CDR3 nucleotides: TGTGCCATCAGGGCAGGGGGTAACACCGGGGAGCTGTTTTTT.

The chain is built from TRBV7-9 and TRBJ1-2; D is undetermined. Trimming shortened V by 5 bases and J by 4 bases, and 8 bases separated the two germline ends. Germline V gene lookup returns CDR1 SEHNR and CDR2 FQNEAQ (reference sequence). The CDR3 is 12 residues long. The CDR3 reads CASSQISYGYTF. As DNA, the CDR3 is TGTGCCAGCAGCCAGATTTCCTATGGCTACACCTTC.

This clonotype was observed a few times. The V and J genes are TRBV7-2 and TRBJ2-3, with 9 nucleotides matching TRBD1. The CDR3 is 15 amino acids. The junction had 8 bases not matched to a gene; V was cut back by 8 bases and J by 2 bases. Germline V gene data show CDR1 as SGHTA and CDR2 as FQGNSA. The CDR3 reads CASGAGQGYTDTQYF. The DNA for the CDR3 is TGTGCCAGCGGGGCGGGACAGGGATACACAGATACGCAGTATTTT.

The chain employs TRBV2 and TRBJ1-1; D is unresolved. Germline V gives CDR1 SNHLY, CDR2 FYNNEI. The CDR3 runs to 14 residues. The V end lost 8 bases, the J end lost 3 bases, and 16 bases lay between the germline ends. This CDR3 is CASRIPTGYTEAFF. CDR3 bases: TGTGCCAGCCGAATACCGACTGGGTACACTGAAGCTTTCTTT.

This chain joins TRBV7-2 and TRBJ1-2, with D maybe TRBD1 (5 bases). The germline V gene encodes CDR1 SGHTA and CDR2 FQGNSA. V was pared by 5 bases and J by 5 bases, with 15 bases between. CDR3 length equals 14 residues. Here the CDR3 DNA reads TGTGCCAGCAGCCTAACCAGGGTTCAGTATGGCTACACCTTC. Amino acids: CASSLTRVQYGYTF.

The chain employs TRBV4-3 and TRBJ2-1; D is possibly TRBD1 (5 bases). CDR1 is LGHNA and CDR2 is YSLEER in the germline V gene. The CDR3 runs 15 residues. Trimming cost V 3 bases and J 10 bases, with 19 bases left between them. The CDR3 DNA follows: TGCGCCAGCAGCCACTCGGCAACTGGGGCCGGGGAGCAGTTCTTC. This codes for CASSHSATGAGEQFF.

This clonotype was found a few times. V is TRBV6-2 or TRBV6-3 and J is TRBJ1-1; D gene uncertain. CDR3 length: 14 amino acids. Trimming pared 7 bases from V and 1 base from J, leaving 13 bases between. CDR1 and CDR2 (germline): MNHEY, SVGEGT. The CDR3 spells CASTSRARNTEAFF. CDR3 DNA sequence: TGTGCCAGCACATCCCGGGCGCGGAACACTGAAGCTTTCTTT.

This clonotype was detected only a few times. V usage is TRBV3-1 and J usage is TRBJ2-5; 13 positions agree with TRBD2. In germline, CDR1 is LGHDT, CDR2 YNNKEL (reference sequence). The CDR3 covers 17 residues. V dropped 1 base and J dropped 4; count of bases not matched to a gene: 6. In DNA form, the CDR3 reads TGTGCCAGCAGCCAAGGGACTAGCGGGGGTTTCAGAGAGACCCAGTACTTC. Residues: CASSQGTSGGFRETQYF.

The gene calls are TRBV9 and TRBJ2-1; the match to TRBD2 covers 10 bases. V was pared by 0 bases and J by 5 bases, with 2 bases of the junction left unmatched. The CDR3 runs 15 residues. Germline CDR1 and CDR2: SGDLS and YYNGEE. In DNA, the CDR3 is TGTGCCAGCAGCGTAGGAACTAGCGGGGACAATGAGCAGTTCTTC. Residues: CASSVGTSGDNEQFF.

This clonotype has just a few counts. V gene TRBV5-1 combines with J gene TRBJ2-2; TRBD1 aligns across 8 bases. The ends lost 4 bases at V and 2 bases at J; junction bases unmatched: 4. Germline CDR1 reads SGHRS; CDR2 reads YFSETQ. The length of the CDR3 is 15 residues. The CDR3 loop reads CASSRGTGNTGELFF. The CDR3 coding sequence is TGCGCCAGCAGCCGCGGGACAGGAAACACCGGGGAGCTGTTTTTT.

This clonotype was counted only a few times. This rearrangement joins TRBV19 to TRBJ1-5, with D uncertain. Germline V gene sequence: CDR1 LNHDA, CDR2 SQIVND (reference sequence). The V gene lost 3 bases and the J gene lost 5 bases, with 11 bases spanning the gap. This CDR3 region has 14 residues. CDR3 region: CASSISSTHQPQHF. The CDR3 nucleotides read TGTGCCAGTAGTATTAGCTCGACTCATCAGCCCCAGCATTTT.

In this sample, this clonotype turned up many times. The V gene is TRBV5-5, the J gene TRBJ2-3; D gene unclear. This CDR3 is built from 14 residues. The germline V and J ends were trimmed by 5 bases and 0 bases, with 10 bases remaining between them. Germline V gives CDR1 SGHKS, CDR2 YYEKEE (reference sequence). The CDR3 region is CASRDDLSTDTQYF. The CDR3 DNA sequence: TGTGCCAGCAGAGATGACCTAAGCACAGATACGCAGTATTTT.

The chain is built from TRBV4-1 and TRBJ2-1; no firm D call. This CDR3 region has 13 residues. V was pared by 1 base and J by 4 bases, with 5 bases between. Germline CDR1 MGHRA, CDR2 YSYEKL. The CDR3 bases are TGCGCCAGCAGCCAAGCAGAATACAATGAGCAGTTCTTC. Encoded protein: CASSQAEYNEQFF.

This clonotype was recorded a few times. The rearrangement joins TRBV7-9 to TRBJ2-5; D call uncertain. Trimming cost V 5 bases and J 3 bases, with 7 bases left between them. The CDR3 has 12 amino acids. Germline V gene data show CDR1 as SEHNR and CDR2 as FQNEAQ (reference sequence). CDR3 sequence reads: CASSRPEETQYF. CDR3 in DNA: TGTGCCAGCAGCCGACCAGAAGAGACCCAGTACTTC.